This entry describes one TCR beta chain. Its antigen remains unknown. The data belong to a study of T cells expressing NK-cell markers. Overall study: Sequencing covered eight donors, seven HCMV-seropositive and one seronegative. Whole-study results and caveats: Each of over 5 donors carried dominant NKG2C+ clonotypes accounting for about 1.0-7.0% of CD8+ T cells.

Germline V gene sequence: CDR1 LNHDA, CDR2 SQIVND (reference sequence). The CDR3 loop spans 13 amino acids. TCRdb reprocessed the 5' RACE reads, with one entry per CDR3 protein and no DNA. This sample's clone table lists approximately 150,000 distinct CDR3 sequences. The source material was blood T cells: a sorted CD56 or NKG2C T cell subset, CD4+ or CD8+ T cells, or bulk PBMC T cells (not recorded which). The source of this sequence is a man younger than 35 in good health. The V and J genes are TRBV19 and TRBJ1-6; TCRdb's D call, TRBD1, is unchecked because there is no DNA. This chain's CDR3 is CASRGQADSPLHF.